This TCR beta chain was observed in a study of shared clonotypes between healthy human individuals. Overall study context: CD4 naive cells filled three plates per donor, CD4 memory three, CD8 naive two and CD8 memory one.

Data came from immunoSEQ multiplex PCR; TCRdb stores just in-frame clones and leaves some out. The sample includes 760,000 or so clones, about 96% seen only once; the top ten take approximately 0.2%. The CDR3 extends over 14 amino acids. V lost 0 bases and J lost 5, with 12 bases in between. Germline assignment: CDR1 SGHNT and CDR2 YYREEE (reference sequence). Details on this clone: What it binds is not known.

Study observations and caveats: At large depth, rarefaction still showed sorted-subset sequencing to be incomplete.

CD45RO-negative CD8 cells positively selected for CCR7 made up the naive population, which excluded terminally differentiated effector memory CD45RA+ cells. This sequence joins TRBV5-4 and TRBJ2-7; a possible D gene is TRBD2 (6 bases). The sequenced sample was naive CD8+ T cells sorted from blood. The TCR was taken from a young man in good health. CDR3 protein: CASSLVGSPHEQYF. In nucleotides, the CDR3 is TGTGCCAGCAGCTTGGTCGGGAGTCCCCACGAGCAGTACTTC.